This entry is about one T cell receptor beta chain. V dropped 4 bases and J dropped 7; count of bases not matched to a gene: 5. The CDR3 contains 15 residues. The germline V gene encodes CDR1 SGHNT and CDR2 YENEEA. This specimen belongs to a study of blood T cell repertoires in COVID-19. Study context: Italy, Spain and the United States were the sources of the convalescent and acute COVID-19 samples. PBMCs, B-cell-depleted T cells, or T cells were the source of the cDNA or gDNA that made up the material.

As processed by the authors: Cell counts per sample came from amplifying reference gene primers. Sequencing was performed with immunoSEQ multiplex PCR; in TCRdb, only in-frame clones are kept and a portion is missing. The DNA gave D and trimming, while V, J and clone size come from that table. Altogether over 55,000 clones are present, 84% being singletons, with the ten largest covering 8% to 9%. This chain joins TRBV11-3 and TRBJ2-1, with 12 bases matching TRBD1. The sequencing input was peripheral blood. The sequence was obtained from a man aged 45-60 years with active COVID-19. CDR3 protein: CASSSGQGAINEQFF. The CDR3 DNA reads TGTGCCAGCAGCTCGGGACAGGGGGCGATTAATGAGCAGTTCTTC.